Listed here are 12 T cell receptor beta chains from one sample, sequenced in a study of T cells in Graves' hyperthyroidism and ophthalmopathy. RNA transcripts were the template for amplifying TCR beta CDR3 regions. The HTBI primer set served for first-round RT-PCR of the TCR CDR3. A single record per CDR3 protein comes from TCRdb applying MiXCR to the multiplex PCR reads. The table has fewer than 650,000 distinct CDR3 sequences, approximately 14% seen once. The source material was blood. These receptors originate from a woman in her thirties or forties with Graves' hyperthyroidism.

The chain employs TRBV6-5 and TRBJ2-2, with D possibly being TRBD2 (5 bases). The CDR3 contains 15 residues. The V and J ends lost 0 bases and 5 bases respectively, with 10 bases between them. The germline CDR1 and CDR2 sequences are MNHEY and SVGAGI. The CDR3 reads CASSYSRVITGELFF. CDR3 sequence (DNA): TGTGCCAGCAGTTACTCGAGGGTTATAACCGGGGAGCTGTTTTTT.

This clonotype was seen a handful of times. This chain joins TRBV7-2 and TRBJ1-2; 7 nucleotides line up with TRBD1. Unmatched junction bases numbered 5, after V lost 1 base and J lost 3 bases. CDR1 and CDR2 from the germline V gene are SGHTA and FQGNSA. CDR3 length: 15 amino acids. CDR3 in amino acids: CASSLDRGFDYGYTF. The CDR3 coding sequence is TGTGCCAGCAGCTTAGACAGGGGATTTGACTATGGCTACACCTTC.

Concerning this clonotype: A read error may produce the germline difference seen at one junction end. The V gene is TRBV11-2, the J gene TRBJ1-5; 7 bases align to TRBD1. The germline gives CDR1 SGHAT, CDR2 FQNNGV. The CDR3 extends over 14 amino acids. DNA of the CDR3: TGCGCCAGCGGAGGGGGCGAGAGCAATCAGCCCCAGCATTTT. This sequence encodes CASGGGESNQPQHF. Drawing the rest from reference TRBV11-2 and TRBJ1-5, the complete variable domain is EAGVAQSPRYKIIEKRQSVAFWCNPISGHATLYWYQQILGQGPKLLIQFQNNGVVDDSQLPKDRFSAERLKGVDSTLKIQPAKLEDSAVYLCASGGGESNQPQHFGDGTRLSIL.

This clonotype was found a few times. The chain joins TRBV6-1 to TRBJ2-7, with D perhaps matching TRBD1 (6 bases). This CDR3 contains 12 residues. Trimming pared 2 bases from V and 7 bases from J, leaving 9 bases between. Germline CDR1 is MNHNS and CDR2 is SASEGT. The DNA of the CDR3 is TGTGCCAGCAGTGAATTCAGGGGAGAGCAGTACTTC. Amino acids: CASSEFRGEQYF.

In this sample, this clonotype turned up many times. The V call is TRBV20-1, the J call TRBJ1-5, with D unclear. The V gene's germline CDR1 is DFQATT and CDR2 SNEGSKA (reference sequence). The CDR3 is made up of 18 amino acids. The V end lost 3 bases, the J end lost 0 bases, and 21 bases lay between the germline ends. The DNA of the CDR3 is TGCAGTGCTAGCAGCAGGATCCGACCTGGCTATAGCAATCAGCCCCAGCATTTT. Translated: CSASSRIRPGYSNQPQHF.

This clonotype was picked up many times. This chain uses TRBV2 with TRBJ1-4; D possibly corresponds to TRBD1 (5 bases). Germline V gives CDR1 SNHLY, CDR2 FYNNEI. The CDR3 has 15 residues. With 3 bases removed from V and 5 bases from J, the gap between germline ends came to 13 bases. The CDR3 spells CASSEWDGRNEKLFF. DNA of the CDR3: TGTGCCAGCAGTGAGTGGGACGGCCGGAATGAAAAACTGTTTTTT.

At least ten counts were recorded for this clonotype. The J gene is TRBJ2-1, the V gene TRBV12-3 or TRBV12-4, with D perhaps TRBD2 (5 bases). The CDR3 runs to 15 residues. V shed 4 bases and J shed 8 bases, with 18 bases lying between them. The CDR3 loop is CASSSKIVPSHEQFF. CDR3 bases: TGTGCCAGCAGTTCAAAAATAGTCCCTAGCCATGAGCAGTTCTTC.

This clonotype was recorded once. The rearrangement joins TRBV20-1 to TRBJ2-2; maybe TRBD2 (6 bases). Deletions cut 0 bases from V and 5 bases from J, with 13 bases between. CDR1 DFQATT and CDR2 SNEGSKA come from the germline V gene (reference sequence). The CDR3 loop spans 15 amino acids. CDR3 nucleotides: TGCAGTGCTAGAGATCAAGTTGCGGGGACCGGGGAGCTGTTTTTT. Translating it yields CSARDQVAGTGELFF.

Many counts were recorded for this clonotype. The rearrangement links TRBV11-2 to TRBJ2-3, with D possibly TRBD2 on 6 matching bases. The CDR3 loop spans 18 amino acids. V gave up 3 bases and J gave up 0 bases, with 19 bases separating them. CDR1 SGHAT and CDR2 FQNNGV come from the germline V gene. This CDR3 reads CASSFLLVRESSTDTQYF. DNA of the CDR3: TGTGCCAGCAGCTTTTTGTTGGTTCGGGAGTCTAGCACAGATACGCAGTATTTT.

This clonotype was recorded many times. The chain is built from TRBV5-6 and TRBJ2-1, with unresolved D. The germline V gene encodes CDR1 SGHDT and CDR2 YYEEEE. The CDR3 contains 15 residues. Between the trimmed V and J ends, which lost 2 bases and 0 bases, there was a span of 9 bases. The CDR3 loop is CASSFRRYSYNEQFF. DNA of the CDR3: TGTGCCAGCAGCTTCCGTCGGTACTCCTACAATGAGCAGTTCTTC.

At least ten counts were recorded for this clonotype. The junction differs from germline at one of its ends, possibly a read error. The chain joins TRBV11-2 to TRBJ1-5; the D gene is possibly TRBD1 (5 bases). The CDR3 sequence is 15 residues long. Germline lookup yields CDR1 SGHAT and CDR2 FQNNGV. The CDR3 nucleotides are TGTGCCAGCAGCATAGATGCCAGGGTTGGGCAGCCCCAGCATTTT. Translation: CASSIDARVGQPQHF.

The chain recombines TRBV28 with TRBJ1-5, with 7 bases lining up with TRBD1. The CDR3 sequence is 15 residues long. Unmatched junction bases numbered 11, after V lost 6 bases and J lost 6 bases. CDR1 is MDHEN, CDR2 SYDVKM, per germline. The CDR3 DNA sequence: TGTGCCAGCAGCCTCCTAACACAGGGGAGTCAGCCCCAGCATTTT. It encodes CASSLLTQGSQPQHF.